This T cell receptor (beta chain) was sequenced in a study of blood T cell repertoires in COVID-19. Profiling relied on immunoSEQ multiplex PCR, and the TCRdb table lists in-frame clones only, not all of them. In the table there are about 98,000 clones, about 85% of which are singletons. The CDR3 spans 14 residues. V lost 6 bases to trimming and J lost 0 bases, with 11 bases between them. Germline lookup yields CDR1 MNHEY and CDR2 SVGAGI. Specimen: peripheral blood. The sequence was obtained from a man in his 70s with acute or convalescent COVID-19. The genes are TRBV6-5 and TRBJ1-1; the D gene is possibly TRBD1 (5 bases). DNA of the CDR3: TGTGCCAGCAGGTGGAGGGGAATGAACACTGAAGCTTTCTTT. It specifies CASRWRGMNTEAFF.